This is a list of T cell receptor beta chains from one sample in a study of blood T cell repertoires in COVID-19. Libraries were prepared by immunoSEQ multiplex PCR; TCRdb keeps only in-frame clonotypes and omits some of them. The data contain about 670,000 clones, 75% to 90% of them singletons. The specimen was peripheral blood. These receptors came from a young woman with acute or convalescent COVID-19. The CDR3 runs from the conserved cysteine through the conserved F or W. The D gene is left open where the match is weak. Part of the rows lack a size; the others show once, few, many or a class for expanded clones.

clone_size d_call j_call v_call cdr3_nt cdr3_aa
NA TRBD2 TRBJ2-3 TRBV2 TGTGCCAGCAGCGAACTACTAGCGGGGGGGACCGATACGCAGTATTTT CASSELLAGGTDTQYF
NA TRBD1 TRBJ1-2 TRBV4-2 TGTGCCAGCAGCCAAAACAGGGGCCCTAACTATGGCTACACCTTC CASSQNRGPNYGYTF
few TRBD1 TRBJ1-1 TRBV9 TGTGCCAGCAGCGTAGAAGGGACAGCCTCGACTGAAGCTTTCTTT CASSVEGTASTEAFF
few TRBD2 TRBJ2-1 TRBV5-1 TGCGCCAGCAGCCCAACTAGCGGGGGGGCGAATGAGCAGTTCTTC CASSPTSGGANEQFF
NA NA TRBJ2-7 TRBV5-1 TGCGCCAGCAGCTTTGTCACCGGAGAAACCTACGAGCAGTACTTC CASSFVTGETYEQYF
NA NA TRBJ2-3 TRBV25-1 TGTGCCAGCAGTGAATCTATCCTGGCGGGCCTCACAGATACGCAGTATTTT CASSESILAGLTDTQYF
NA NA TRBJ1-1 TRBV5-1 TGCGCCAGCACCCGTCTCGCATACAGGGAGAGGGAAACTGAAGCTTTCTTT CASTRLAYRERETEAFF
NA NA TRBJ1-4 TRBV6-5 TGTGCCAGCAGCGCCGGGACTCGAAATGAAAAACTGTTTTTT CASSAGTRNEKLFF
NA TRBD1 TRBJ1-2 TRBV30 TGTGCCTGGTCCGGGACAGCTTCAAACTATGGCTACACCTTC CAWSGTASNYGYTF
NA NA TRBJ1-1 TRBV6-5 TGTGCCAGCAGTTACTCGAACAGGGTCGGCACTGAAGCTTTCTTT CASSYSNRVGTEAFF
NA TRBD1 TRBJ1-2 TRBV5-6 TGTGCCAGCAGCCCACTATTAGGACAGGGGACCAACTATGGCTACACCTTC CASSPLLGQGTNYGYTF
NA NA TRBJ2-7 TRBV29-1 TGCAGCGTTAGTCTGCCGGGGGTTTACGAGCAGTACTTC CSVSLPGVYEQYF
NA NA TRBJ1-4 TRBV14 TGTGCCAGCAGCCAGGGGGGGACTCTTAATGAAAAACTGTTTTTT CASSQGGTLNEKLFF
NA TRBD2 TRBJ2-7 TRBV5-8 TGTGCCAGCAGCTTGTACGGGGGAGGGTCCTACGAGCAGTACTTC CASSLYGGGSYEQYF
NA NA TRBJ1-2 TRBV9 TGTGCCAGCAGCGCCGTGTGGGCGGGTGGCTATGGCTACACCTTC CASSAVWAGGYGYTF
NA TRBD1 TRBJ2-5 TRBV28 TGTGCCAGCAGTTCAGGGGGCTATTTCGGGGAAGAGACCCAGTACTTC CASSSGGYFGEETQYF
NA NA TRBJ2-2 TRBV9 TGTGCCAGCAGCTACAGTACCGGGGAGCTGTTTTTT CASSYSTGELFF
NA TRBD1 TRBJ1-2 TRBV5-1 TGCGCCAGCAGCTTGGAGGGGACAGCCTATGGCTACACCTTC CASSLEGTAYGYTF
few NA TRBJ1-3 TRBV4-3 TGCGCCAGCAGCCTCGCGCAGGGCCGAATCTCTGGAAACACCATATATTTT CASSLAQGRISGNTIYF
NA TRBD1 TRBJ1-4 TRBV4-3 TGCGCCAGCAGCCCGGGACAGGGAGCTGAAAAACTGTTTTTT CASSPGQGAEKLFF
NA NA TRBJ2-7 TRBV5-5 TGTGCCAGCAGCTTGGGGGTGGGTGAGGGAGAGCAGTACTTC CASSLGVGEGEQYF
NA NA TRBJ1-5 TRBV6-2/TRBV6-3 TGTGCCAGCAGTTACTCAGGGGGTAGGGAGCCCCAGCATTTT CASSYSGGREPQHF
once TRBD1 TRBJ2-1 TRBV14 TGTGCCAGCAGCTACGGGACAGGGCCGGAGTTCTTC CASSYGTGPEFF
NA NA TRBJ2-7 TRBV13 NA CASSPTSVAGGFDEQYF
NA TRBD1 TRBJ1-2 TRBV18 TGTGCCAGCTCACCATCCCGGGGGGACAGGGCGTCTAACTATGGCTACACCTTC CASSPSRGDRASNYGYTF
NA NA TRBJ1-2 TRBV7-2 TGTGCCAGCAGCGCCGGGGGGAGCCCTTGGGGCTACACCTTC CASSAGGSPWGYTF
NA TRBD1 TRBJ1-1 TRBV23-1 TGCGCCAGCAGTCTCGGACAGGGAGATTCGCTTCTTACGATGAACACTGAAGCTTTCTTT CASSLGQGDSLLTMNTEAFF
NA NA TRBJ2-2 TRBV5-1 TGCGCCAGCAGCTTGGGGGGCGTCAGGACCGGGGAGCTGTTTTTT CASSLGGVRTGELFF
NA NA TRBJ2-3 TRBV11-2 TGTGCCAGCACCCGACAGAGCACAGATACGCAGTATTTT CASTRQSTDTQYF
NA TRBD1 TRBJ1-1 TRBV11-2 TGTGCCAGCAGCTTAGAAGGGGGCGTTAATGAAGCTTTCTTT CASSLEGGVNEAFF
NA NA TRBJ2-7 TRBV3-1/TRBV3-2 TGTGCCAGCAGGGGGGGTGGGGTTTCCCGCGAGCAGTACTTC CASRGGGVSREQYF
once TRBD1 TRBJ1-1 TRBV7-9 TGTGCCAGCAGCGTTCGACAGGGTTCCAACACTGAAGCTTTCTTT CASSVRQGSNTEAFF
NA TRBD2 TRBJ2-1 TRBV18 TGTGCCAGCTCACCAGATAGCGGGGGGCAGAATGAGCAGTTCTTC CASSPDSGGQNEQFF
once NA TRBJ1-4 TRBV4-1 TGCGCCAGCAGCCAAGACGAAGGGGCGGATGAAAAACTGTTTTTT CASSQDEGADEKLFF
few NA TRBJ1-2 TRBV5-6 TGTGCCAGCAGCTCCGCCTCAGGGGCTGGGTTCTATGGCTACACCTTC CASSSASGAGFYGYTF
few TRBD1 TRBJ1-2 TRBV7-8 TGTGCCAGCACCCCGGGCAGAGGACAGGGTATAGGCTACACCTTC CASTPGRGQGIGYTF
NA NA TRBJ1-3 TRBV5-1 TGCGCCAGCAGCTCCCCCGGGGGAAACACCATATATTTT CASSSPGGNTIYF
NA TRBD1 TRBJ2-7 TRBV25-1 TGTGCCAGCAGCAAAGGGGGCCACGAGCAGTACTTC CASSKGGHEQYF
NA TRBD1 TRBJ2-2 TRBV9 TGTGCCAGCAGGACAGGGGGCGGAATTGGGGAGCTGTTTTTT CASRTGGGIGELFF
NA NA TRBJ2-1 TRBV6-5 TGTGCCAGTATCCGGGACAACTCCTACAATGAGCAGTTCTTC CASIRDNSYNEQFF
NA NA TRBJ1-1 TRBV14 TGTGCCAGCAGCCAGACAGCGTATGAAGCTTTCTTT CASSQTAYEAFF
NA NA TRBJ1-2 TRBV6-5 TGTGCCAGCAGTTACTTCATTTCGAGAAGCTACACCTTC CASSYFISRSYTF
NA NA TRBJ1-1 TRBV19 TGTGCCAGTAGCGCGGACAGGAACACTGAAGCTTTCTTT CASSADRNTEAFF
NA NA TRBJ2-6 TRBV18 TGTGCCAGCTCACTAAACAGGGCCGGGGCCAACGTCCTGACTTTC CASSLNRAGANVLTF
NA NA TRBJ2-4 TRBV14 TGTGCCAGCAGCCAAGAAGAGGGTTGGGGATTGAACATTCAGTACTTC CASSQEEGWGLNIQYF
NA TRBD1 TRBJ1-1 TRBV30 TGTGCCTGGAAAACAGGGGTTACTGAAGCTTTCTTT CAWKTGVTEAFF
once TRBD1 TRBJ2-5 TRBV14 TGTGCCAGCAGTCGAAGGGACAGGGGGAGAGAGACCCAGTACTTC CASSRRDRGRETQYF
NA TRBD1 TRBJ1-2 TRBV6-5 TGTGCCAGCACCACGGGACAGGGGGCGCAGGGCTACACCTTC CASTTGQGAQGYTF
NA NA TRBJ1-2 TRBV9 TGTGCCAGCATGGCTCCTCGGGACTATGGCTACACCTTC CASMAPRDYGYTF
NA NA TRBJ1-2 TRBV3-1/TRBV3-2 TGTGCCAGCAGTCCCGGGGGGACTTATGGCTACACCTTC CASSPGGTYGYTF
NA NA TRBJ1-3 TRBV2 TGTGCCAGCAGGTCGGGGAACTCTGGAAACACCATATATTTT CASRSGNSGNTIYF
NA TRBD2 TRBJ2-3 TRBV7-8 TGTGCCAGCAGCCCCCTAGCGGGGGGGAGTCAAACGCAGTATTTT CASSPLAGGSQTQYF
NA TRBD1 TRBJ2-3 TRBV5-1 TGCGCCAGCAGCTCAGGGGACAGGGTGAATACGCAGTATTTT CASSSGDRVNTQYF
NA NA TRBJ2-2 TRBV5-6 TGTGCCAGCAGCTTGGTAGAGAACACCGGGGAGCTGTTTTTT CASSLVENTGELFF
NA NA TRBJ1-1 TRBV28 TGTGCCAGCATCCGGGGGGGCATGAACACTGAAGCTTTCTTT CASIRGGMNTEAFF
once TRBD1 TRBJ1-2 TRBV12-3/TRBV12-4 TGTGCCAGCAGCCTGCAGGGGGTTGGTGGCTACACCTTC CASSLQGVGGYTF
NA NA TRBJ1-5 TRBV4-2 TGTGCCAGCAGCCAAGTATTCGGACAGAACAATCAGCCCCAGCATTTT CASSQVFGQNNQPQHF
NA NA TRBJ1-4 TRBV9 TGTGCCAGCAGCGCAACCGGACAGAAACTGTTTTTT CASSATGQKLFF
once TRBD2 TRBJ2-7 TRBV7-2 TGTGCCAGCAGCTTGCGGCGGGACCGGACTAGCGGGGTGAATGAGCAGTACTTC CASSLRRDRTSGVNEQYF
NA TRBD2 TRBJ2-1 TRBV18 TGTGCCAGCTCACCCCGAATTAGCGGGGACAATGAGCAGTTCTTC CASSPRISGDNEQFF